The clone carrying this TCR beta chain was found many times. The sample is drawn from a study of T cells in Graves' hyperthyroidism and ophthalmopathy. The CDR3 contains 13 residues. The trim removed 5 bases at V and 5 bases at J, leaving 7 bases unmatched. Germline CDR1 is DFQATT and CDR2 is SNEGSKA (reference sequence). Amplification of TCR beta CDR3 regions used RNA as the template. HTBI primers drove first-round RT-PCR of the TCR CDR3. TCRdb analysed the multiplex PCR reads with MiXCR anew, one entry per CDR3 protein. This table holds around 350,000 distinct CDR3 sequences, around a sixth found once.

Sequencing was carried out using blood. The TCR sequence derives from a young woman with Graves' hyperthyroidism that later progressed to Graves' ophthalmopathy. The V and J genes are TRBV20-1 and TRBJ1-1; 8 bases fit TRBD1. CDR3 nucleotides: TGCAGTGCTCGGGCAGGGGGCGTAACTGAAGCTTTCTTT. Translated, it gives CSARAGGVTEAFF.